This TCR beta chain was observed in a study of cytomegalovirus exposure and HLA in healthy donors. Study-wide results and limits: Sequence variants that were highly shared formed a cluster that was likely a sequencing artifact. Some TCR beta chains (around 180 of them) were listed as cytomegalovirus-associated.

Amplification used 60 Vbeta primers and 13 Jbeta primers. TCRdb's table, derived via immunoSEQ multiplex PCR, lists solely in-frame clones and lacks some. This table holds 100,000 or so clones, over 80% found once. This clone was detected once. The antigen remains undetermined. This CDR3 spans 14 amino acids. Germline lookup yields CDR1 SGHRS and CDR2 YFSETQ. Trimming stripped 4 bases from V and 5 bases from J, with 16 bases between. This chain joins TRBV5-1 and TRBJ2-7; TRBD2 is a possible D gene (5 bases). Sequenced: PBMCs. The sequence was collected from a man aged 18 to 35 in good health and CMV-seronegative. CDR3 nucleotide sequence: TGCGCCAGCAGCCCTAGCTCGAGAGGCCACGAGCAGTACTTC. Amino acid sequence: CASSPSSRGHEQYF.